Below are 10 T cell receptor beta chains sequenced from a single sample in a study of regulatory T cells in long-lasting Graves disease (dated by TCRdb to the early 2020s). Explained via the paper, the time point label denotes: persistent/refractory GD, antithyroid drugs over 5 years with positive TRAb. For both TCR sequencing and RNA sequencing, RNA was extracted from PBMCs in TRIzol. Library preparation employed multiplex PCR. The sequencing machine was an Illumina HiSeq 4000. TCR beta libraries were built with iRepertoire HTBI primers and Arm-PCR amplification of CDR3 regions. TCRdb ran its own pipeline on the public reads, namely fastp trimming at Q25 and MiXCR clone calling, and kept in-frame beta chains. Under each unique CDR3 protein, matching rows form one entry showing the most common genes and DNA. Here the sample has fewer than 400,000 distinct CDR3 sequences; about 20% occur a single time. Of the sample, less than 35% is held by the ten largest clones.

The source was peripheral blood mononuclear cells (PBMCs), collected when the disease was refractory, from a patient treated with antithyroid drugs. The origin of the receptors is a female donor with Graves disease.

This clonotype turned up a few times. The gene calls are TRBV4-2 and TRBJ2-7, with 7 bases matching TRBD2. This CDR3 region has 14 residues. Germline trimming cut 4 bases from V and 1 base from J; bases unmatched to any gene: 4. CDR1 and CDR2 (germline): LGHNA, YNFKEQ. The CDR3 sequence is CASSPGLDSYEQYF. The CDR3 nucleotides are TGTGCCAGCAGCCCAGGACTAGATTCCTACGAGCAGTACTTC.

This clonotype was counted at least ten times. The chain has TRBV12-3 or TRBV12-4 and TRBJ1-1; unclear D gene. The CDR3 length is 13 residues. V lost 6 bases, J lost 1 base, and 9 bases lay in between. CDR3 sequence: CASSFGGNTEAFF. DNA of the CDR3: TGTGCCAGCAGCTTCGGAGGGAACACTGAAGCTTTCTTT.

This clonotype was seen ten or more times. V is TRBV10-3 and J is TRBJ2-7; 10 positions agree with TRBD2. With V trimmed by 6 bases and J by 3 bases, 2 bases remained unmatched. Per the germline V gene, CDR1 is ENHRY and CDR2 is SYGVKD. This CDR3 comprises 13 residues. The CDR3 DNA follows: TGTGCCATCAGGGGACTAGCGAACTACGAGCAGTACTTC. It translates to CAIRGLANYEQYF.

The chain employs TRBV3-1 and TRBJ1-1; 8 bases are a match to TRBD1. In germline, CDR1 is LGHDT, CDR2 YNNKEL (reference sequence). Unmatched junction bases numbered 2, after V lost 1 base and J lost 1 base. CDR3 length: 15 amino acids. CDR3 residues: CASSQGTGTNTEAFF. In nucleotides, the CDR3 is TGTGCCAGCAGCCAAGGGACAGGGACGAACACTGAAGCTTTCTTT.

In this sample, this clonotype turned up many times. The gene calls are TRBV20-1 and TRBJ2-4, with 7 bases identical to TRBD1. This CDR3 contains 11 residues. The V gene end was trimmed by 3 bases and the J gene end by 8 bases; junction bases not matched to a gene: 1. In germline, CDR1 is DFQATT, CDR2 SNEGSKA (reference sequence). In nucleotides, the CDR3 is TGCAGTGCTAGTAGGGGGCACATTCAGTACTTC. This encodes CSASRGHIQYF.

This clonotype was seen many times. The J gene is TRBJ1-2, the V gene TRBV6-9; no clear D. The CDR3 is made up of 14 amino acids. V gave up 2 bases and J gave up 2 bases, with 9 bases separating them. Germline CDR1 is MNHGY and CDR2 is SVAAGI. CDR3 bases: TGTGCCAGCAGTTATGACACATGGAACTATGGCTACACCTTC. Translated: CASSYDTWNYGYTF.

This clonotype was recorded only once. The chain links TRBV20-1 to TRBJ1-5; D is ambiguous. The CDR3 has 13 residues. Germline V gene sequence: CDR1 DFQATT, CDR2 SNEGSKA (reference sequence). V lost 1 base and J lost 2, with 6 bases in between. Here the CDR3 reads CSARVQGNQPQHF. CDR3 DNA: TGCAGTGCTAGAGTCCAGGGCAATCAGCCCCAGCATTTT.

The rearrangement links TRBV5-1 to TRBJ2-2; 12 bases are a match to TRBD2. The V segment lost 4 bases and the J segment 4 bases; nucleotides outside the gene matches: 5. CDR1 SGHRS and CDR2 YFSETQ come from the germline V gene. This CDR3 is built from 16 residues. The CDR3 spells CASSRTSGIGTGELFF. Here the CDR3 DNA reads TGCGCCAGCAGCCGGACTAGCGGGATAGGCACCGGGGAGCTGTTTTTT.

The rearrangement joins TRBV4-3 to TRBJ1-2; D unresolved. This CDR3 comprises 14 residues. V shed 1 base and J shed 5 bases, with 11 bases lying between them. Per germline, CDR1 LGHNA and CDR2 YSLEER. The CDR3: CASSQGGVWYGYTF. The CDR3 DNA reads TGCGCCAGCAGCCAAGGTGGAGTTTGGTATGGCTACACCTTC.

This clonotype has more than one count but fewer than ten. The chain recombines TRBV29-1 with TRBJ1-1, with TRBD1 matching over 7 bases. CDR3 length: 13 residues. After removal of 4 bases from V and 6 bases from J, the junction contained 8 bases not matched to a gene. CDR1 and CDR2 from the germline V gene are SQVTM and ANQGSEA. The CDR3 protein is CSVATRGLAEAFF. In nucleotides, the CDR3 is TGCAGCGTTGCAACTAGGGGGCTGGCTGAAGCTTTCTTT.